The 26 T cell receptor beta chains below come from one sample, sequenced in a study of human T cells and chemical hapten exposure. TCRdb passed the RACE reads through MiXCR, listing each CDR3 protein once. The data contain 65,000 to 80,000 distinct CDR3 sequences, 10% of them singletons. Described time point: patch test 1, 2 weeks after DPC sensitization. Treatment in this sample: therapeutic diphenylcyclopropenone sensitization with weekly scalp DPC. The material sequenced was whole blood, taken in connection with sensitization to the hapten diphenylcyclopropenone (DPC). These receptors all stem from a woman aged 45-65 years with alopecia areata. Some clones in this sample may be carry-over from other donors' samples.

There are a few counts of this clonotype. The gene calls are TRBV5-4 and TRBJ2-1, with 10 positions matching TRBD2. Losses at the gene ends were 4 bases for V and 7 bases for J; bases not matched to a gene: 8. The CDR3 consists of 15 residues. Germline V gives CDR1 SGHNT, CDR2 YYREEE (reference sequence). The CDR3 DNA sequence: TGTGCCAGCAGCCTAGCGGGAGTCTTAGGTAATGAGCAGTTCTTC. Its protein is CASSLAGVLGNEQFF.

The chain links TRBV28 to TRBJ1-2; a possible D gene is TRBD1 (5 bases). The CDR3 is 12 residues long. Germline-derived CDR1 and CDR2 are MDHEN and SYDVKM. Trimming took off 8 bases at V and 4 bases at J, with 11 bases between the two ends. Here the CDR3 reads CASRDGAYGYTF. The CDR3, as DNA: TGTGCCAGCCGGGACGGAGCCTATGGCTACACCTTC.

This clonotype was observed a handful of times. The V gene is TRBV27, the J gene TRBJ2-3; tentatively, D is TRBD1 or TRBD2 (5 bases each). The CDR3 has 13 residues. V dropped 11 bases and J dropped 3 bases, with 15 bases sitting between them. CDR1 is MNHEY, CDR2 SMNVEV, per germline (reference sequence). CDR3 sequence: CAPGNRLTDTQYF. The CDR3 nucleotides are TGTGCCCCCGGGAACAGGTTAACAGATACGCAGTATTTT.

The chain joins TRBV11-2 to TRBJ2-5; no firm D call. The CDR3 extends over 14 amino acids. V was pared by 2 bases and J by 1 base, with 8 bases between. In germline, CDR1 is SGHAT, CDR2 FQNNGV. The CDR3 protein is CASSLLALQETQYF. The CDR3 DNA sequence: TGTGCCAGCAGCTTACTGGCCCTCCAAGAGACCCAGTACTTC.

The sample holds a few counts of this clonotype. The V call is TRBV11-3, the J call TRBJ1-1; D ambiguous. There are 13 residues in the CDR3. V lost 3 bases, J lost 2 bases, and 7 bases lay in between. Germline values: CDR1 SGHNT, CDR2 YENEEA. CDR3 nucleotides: TGTGCCAGCAGCTTTATCAAAAACACTGAAGCTTTCTTT. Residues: CASSFIKNTEAFF. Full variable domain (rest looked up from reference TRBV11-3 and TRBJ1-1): EAGVVQSPRYKIIEKKQPVAFWCNPISGHNTLYWYLQNLGQGPELLIRYENEEAVDDSQLPKDRFSAERLKGVDSTLKIQPAELGDSAVYLCASSFIKNTEAFFGQGTRLTVV.

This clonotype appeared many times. CDR3 in amino acids: CASGGPARGSYEQYF. CDR3 nucleotide sequence: TGTGCCTCGGGAGGACCGGCCCGAGGCTCCTACGAGCAGTACTTC. The chain links TRBV10-3 to TRBJ2-7; TRBD2 matches at 7 bases. This CDR3 contains 15 residues. Germline V gene lookup returns CDR1 ENHRY and CDR2 SYGVKD. V trimming: 11 bases; J trimming: 0 bases; junction bases outside the gene matches: 13.

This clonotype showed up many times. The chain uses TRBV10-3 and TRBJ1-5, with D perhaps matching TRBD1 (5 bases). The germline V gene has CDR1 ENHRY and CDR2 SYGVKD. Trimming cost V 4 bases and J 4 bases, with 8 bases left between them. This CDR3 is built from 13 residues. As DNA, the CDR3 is TGTGCCATCAGTGGGGGGGAGAATCAGCCCCAGCATTTT. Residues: CAISGGENQPQHF.

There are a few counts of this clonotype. DNA for the CDR3: TGTGCCAGCAGTTACTCGAACAGCGGGGGTGGTCTAGCCAAAAACATTCAGTACTTC. Its protein is CASSYSNSGGGLAKNIQYF. The chain recombines TRBV6-2 or TRBV6-3 with TRBJ2-4; 8 positions agree with TRBD2. The ends lost 0 bases at V and 0 bases at J; junction bases unmatched: 10. The CDR3 is 19 amino acids. Germline CDR1 reads MNHEY; CDR2 reads SVGEGT.

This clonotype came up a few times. CDR3 residues: CASSMGLREKLFF. CDR3 sequence (DNA): TGTGCCAGTAGTATGGGCTTAAGGGAAAAACTGTTTTTT. The V gene is TRBV19, the J gene TRBJ1-4; D call uncertain. This CDR3 has 13 amino acids. Trimming stripped 3 bases from V and 8 bases from J, with 10 bases between. Germline assignment: CDR1 LNHDA and CDR2 SQIVND (reference sequence).

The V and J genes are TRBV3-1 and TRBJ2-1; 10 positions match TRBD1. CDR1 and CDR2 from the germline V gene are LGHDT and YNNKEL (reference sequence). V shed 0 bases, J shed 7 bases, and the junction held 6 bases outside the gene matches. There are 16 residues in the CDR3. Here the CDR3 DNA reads TGTGCCAGCAGCCAAGAGGACAGGGGGACTAAGAATGAGCAGTTCTTC. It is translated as CASSQEDRGTKNEQFF.

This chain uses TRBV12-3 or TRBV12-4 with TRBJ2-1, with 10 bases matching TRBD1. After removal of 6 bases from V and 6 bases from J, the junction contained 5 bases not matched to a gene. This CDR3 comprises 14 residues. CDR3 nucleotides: TGTGCCAGCAGCTCCCGACAGGGGGCCAATGAGCAGTTCTTC. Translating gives CASSSRQGANEQFF.

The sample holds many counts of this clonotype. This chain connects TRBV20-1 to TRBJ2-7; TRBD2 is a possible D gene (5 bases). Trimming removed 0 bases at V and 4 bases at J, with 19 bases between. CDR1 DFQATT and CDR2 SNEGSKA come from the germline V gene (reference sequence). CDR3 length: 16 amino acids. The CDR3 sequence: CSARDTSRGPGYEQYF. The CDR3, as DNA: TGCAGTGCTAGAGATACTTCGAGAGGGCCCGGGTACGAGCAGTACTTC.

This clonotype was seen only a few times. Here the CDR3 reads CASSPGTRGSGELFF. Written as DNA, the CDR3 is TGTGCCAGCAGCCCCGGGACTAGGGGGTCCGGGGAGCTGTTTTTT. This chain uses TRBV6-6 with TRBJ2-2, with 8 nucleotides matching TRBD2. The germline CDR1 and CDR2 sequences are MNHNY and SVGAGI (reference sequence). V lost 6 bases to trimming and J lost 6 bases; unmatched junction nucleotides: 9. CDR3 length: 15 residues.

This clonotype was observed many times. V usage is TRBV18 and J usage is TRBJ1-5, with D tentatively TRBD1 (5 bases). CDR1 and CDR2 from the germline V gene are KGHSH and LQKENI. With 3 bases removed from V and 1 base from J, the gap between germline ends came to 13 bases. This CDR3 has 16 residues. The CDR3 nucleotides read TGTGCCAGCTCACCCCCCGGAAGGGGCAGCAATCAGCCCCAGCATTTT. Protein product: CASSPPGRGSNQPQHF.

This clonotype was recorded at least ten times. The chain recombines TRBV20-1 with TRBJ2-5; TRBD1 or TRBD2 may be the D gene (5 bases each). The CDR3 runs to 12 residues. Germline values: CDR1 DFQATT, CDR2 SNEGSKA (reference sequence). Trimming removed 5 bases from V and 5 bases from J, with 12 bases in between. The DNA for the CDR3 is TGCAGTGCTCAGAGGGGACCCGAGACCCAGTACTTC. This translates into CSAQRGPETQYF.

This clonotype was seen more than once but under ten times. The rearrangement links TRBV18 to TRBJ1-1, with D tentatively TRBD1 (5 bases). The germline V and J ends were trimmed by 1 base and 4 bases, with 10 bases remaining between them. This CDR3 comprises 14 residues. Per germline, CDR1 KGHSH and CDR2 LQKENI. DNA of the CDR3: TGTGCCAGCTCACCACAGGGGAGAGGCACTGAAGCTTTCTTT. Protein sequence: CASSPQGRGTEAFF.

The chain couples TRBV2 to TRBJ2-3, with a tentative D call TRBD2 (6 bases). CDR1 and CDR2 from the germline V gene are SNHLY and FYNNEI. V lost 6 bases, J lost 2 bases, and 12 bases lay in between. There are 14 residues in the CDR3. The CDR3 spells CASRASASTDTQYF. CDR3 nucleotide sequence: TGTGCCAGCAGAGCTAGCGCATCCACAGATACGCAGTATTTT. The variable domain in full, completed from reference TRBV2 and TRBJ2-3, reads EPEVTQTPSHQVTQMGQEVILRCVPISNHLYFYWYRQILGQKVEFLVSFYNNEISEKSEIFDDQFSVERPDGSNFTLKIRSTKLEDSAMYFCASRASASTDTQYFGPGTRLTVL.

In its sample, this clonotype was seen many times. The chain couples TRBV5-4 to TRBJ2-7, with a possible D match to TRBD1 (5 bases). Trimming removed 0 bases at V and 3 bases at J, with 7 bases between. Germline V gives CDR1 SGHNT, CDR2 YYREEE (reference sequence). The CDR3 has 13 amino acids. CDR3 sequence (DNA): TGTGCCAGCAGCTTGGTCGACAGCTACGAGCAGTACTTC. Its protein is CASSLVDSYEQYF.

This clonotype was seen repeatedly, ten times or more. CDR3 sequence reads: CASSYVRGETQYF. The CDR3 coding sequence is TGTGCCAGCTCATACGTCAGGGGAGAGACCCAGTACTTC. The chain couples TRBV18 to TRBJ2-5; TRBD1 might be the D (6 bases). In germline, CDR1 is KGHSH, CDR2 LQKENI. The CDR3 loop spans 13 amino acids. Trimming cost V 5 bases and J 4 bases, with 11 bases left between them.

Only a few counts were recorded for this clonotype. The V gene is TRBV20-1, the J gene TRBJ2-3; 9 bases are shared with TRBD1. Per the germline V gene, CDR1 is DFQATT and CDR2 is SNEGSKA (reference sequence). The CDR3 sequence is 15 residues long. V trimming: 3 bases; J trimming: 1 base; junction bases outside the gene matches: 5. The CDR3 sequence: CSARPGTGRTDTQYF. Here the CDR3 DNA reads TGCAGTGCTAGGCCCGGGACAGGGCGCACAGATACGCAGTATTTT.

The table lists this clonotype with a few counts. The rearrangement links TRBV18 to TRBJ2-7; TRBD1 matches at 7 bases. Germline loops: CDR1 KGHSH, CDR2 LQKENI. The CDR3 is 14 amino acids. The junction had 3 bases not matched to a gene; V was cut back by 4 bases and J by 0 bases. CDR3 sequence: CASSRRDSSYEQYF. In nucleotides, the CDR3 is TGTGCCAGCTCACGAAGGGACAGCTCCTACGAGCAGTACTTC.

The CDR3 sequence: CAWSVRTSGPNNEQFF. The CDR3 DNA reads as TGTGCCTGGAGTGTACGGACTAGCGGGCCCAACAATGAGCAGTTCTTC. The V gene is TRBV30, the J gene TRBJ2-1, with TRBD2 matching over 11 bases. The ends lost 0 bases at V and 5 bases at J; junction bases unmatched: 6. Germline V CDR1 and CDR2: GTSNPN, SVGIG (reference sequence). This CDR3 comprises 16 residues.

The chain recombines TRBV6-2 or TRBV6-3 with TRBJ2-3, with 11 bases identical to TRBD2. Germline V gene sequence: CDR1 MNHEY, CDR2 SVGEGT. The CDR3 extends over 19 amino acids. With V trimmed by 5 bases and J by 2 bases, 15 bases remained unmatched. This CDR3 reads CASSQPTSGTSTHTDTQYF. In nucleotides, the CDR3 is TGTGCCAGCAGTCAACCGACTAGCGGGACATCTACCCACACAGATACGCAGTATTTT.

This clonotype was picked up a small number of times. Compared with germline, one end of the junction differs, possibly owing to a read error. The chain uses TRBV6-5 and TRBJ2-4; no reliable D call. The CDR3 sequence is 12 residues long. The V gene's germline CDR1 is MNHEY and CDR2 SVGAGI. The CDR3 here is CASSDSINIQYF. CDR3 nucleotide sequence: TGTGCCAGCAGTGACTCTATAAACATTCAGTACTTC.

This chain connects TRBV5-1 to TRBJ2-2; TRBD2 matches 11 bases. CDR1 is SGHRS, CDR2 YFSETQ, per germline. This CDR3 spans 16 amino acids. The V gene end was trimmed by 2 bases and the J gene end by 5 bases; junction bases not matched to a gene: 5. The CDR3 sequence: CASSFQLAGVTGELFF. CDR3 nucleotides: TGCGCCAGCAGCTTCCAACTAGCGGGAGTAACCGGGGAGCTGTTTTTT.

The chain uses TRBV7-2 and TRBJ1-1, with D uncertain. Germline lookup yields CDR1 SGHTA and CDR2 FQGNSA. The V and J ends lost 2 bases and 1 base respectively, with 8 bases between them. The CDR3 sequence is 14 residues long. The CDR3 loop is CASSLRQSNTEAFF. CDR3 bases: TGTGCCAGCAGCTTAAGGCAGTCGAACACTGAAGCTTTCTTT.